This TCR beta chain stems from a study of human T cells and chemical hapten exposure. Study-wide results and limits: TCRs above 1 in 1000 frequency did not change with DPC sensitization.

Germline assignment: CDR1 MDHEN and CDR2 SYDVKM. The ends lost 5 bases at V and 1 base at J; junction bases unmatched: 5. CDR3 length: 15 amino acids. As for time point: patch test 1, 2 weeks after DPC sensitization. Regarding treatment: therapeutic diphenylcyclopropenone sensitization with weekly scalp DPC. Donation of samples came from alopecia patients who were 18 to 70 years old and suitable for DPC. Points on this clonotype: Its antigen is unknown.

Original processing methods: Between about 23,224 and 700,000 TCRs appeared in each sample, and the median stood at about 100,000. TCRdb processed the RACE reads anew with MiXCR; each CDR3 protein has one entry. TCRdb, not the authors, supplied the V and J calls. Among about 100,000 distinct CDR3 sequences listed, approximately 10% were seen once. The TCR comes from a woman between 40 and 55 years old with alopecia areata. Some clones in this sample may be carry-over from other donors' samples. The sample in question was whole blood, obtained in connection with sensitization to the hapten diphenylcyclopropenone (DPC). This chain connects TRBV28 to TRBJ2-7, with TRBD2 matching 10 bases. DNA of the CDR3: TGTGCCAGCAGTCGGAAGCGGGAGGGGTCCTACGAGCAGTACTTC. As protein: CASSRKREGSYEQYF.